A selection of T cell receptor beta chains follows, all from one sample in a study of cytomegalovirus exposure and HLA in healthy donors. Sequencing used immunoSEQ multiplex PCR; TCRdb keeps in-frame clones, though not all of them. The sample shows 100,000 to 150,000 clones, 74% of them seen only once. Sample: PBMCs. The receptor set was obtained from a woman between 45 and 60 years old in good health and CMV-seropositive. The CDR3 runs from the conserved cysteine through the conserved F or W. Each record gives: clone size, D gene, V gene, J gene, CDR3 DNA, CDR3 protein. A D gene is named only where the DNA matches it firmly. Clone sizes are given selectively: once, few, many, or a class where the clone is expanded.

clone_size: .
d_call: .
v_call: TRBV7-2
j_call: TRBJ1-2
cdr3_nt: TGTGCCAGCAGCTTAGCGCACGTCGGTGGTTATGGCTACACCTTC
cdr3_aa: CASSLAHVGGYGYTF

clone_size: .
d_call: .
v_call: TRBV27
j_call: TRBJ1-6
cdr3_nt: TGTGCCAGCAGTTTGAGTCCGAAGTCTTTTTCACCCCTCCACTTT
cdr3_aa: CASSLSPKSFSPLHF

clone_size: few
d_call: .
v_call: TRBV28
j_call: TRBJ1-1
cdr3_nt: TGTGCCAGCAGTTTATTGGACATGAACACTGAAGCTTTCTTT
cdr3_aa: CASSLLDMNTEAFF

clone_size: medium-sized
d_call: .
v_call: TRBV27
j_call: TRBJ2-1
cdr3_nt: TGTGCCAGCAGTTCAACCATGGGGGGTGAGCAGTTCTTC
cdr3_aa: CASSSTMGGEQFF

clone_size: .
d_call: .
v_call: TRBV6-6
j_call: TRBJ1-2
cdr3_nt: TGTGCCAGCAGCCGACAGGCTCGGGATGGCTACACCTTC
cdr3_aa: CASSRQARDGYTF

clone_size: .
d_call: .
v_call: TRBV14
j_call: TRBJ1-1
cdr3_nt: TGTGCCAGCAGTCGGAGGAACACTGAAGCTTTCTTT
cdr3_aa: CASSRRNTEAFF

clone_size: .
d_call: TRBD1
v_call: TRBV9
j_call: TRBJ2-7
cdr3_nt: TGTGCCAGCAGCGTAGACGCGGGACAGGGGTACGAGCAGTACTTC
cdr3_aa: CASSVDAGQGYEQYF

clone_size: .
d_call: .
v_call: TRBV5-1
j_call: TRBJ2-3
cdr3_nt: TGCGCCAGCACCCCACAAGATTCTAGCACAGATACGCAGTATTTT
cdr3_aa: CASTPQDSSTDTQYF

clone_size: few
d_call: .
v_call: TRBV28
j_call: TRBJ1-1
cdr3_nt: TGTGCCAGCAGTTTAGGGCAGGGCGCATCTAATCTTGAAGCTTTCTTT
cdr3_aa: CASSLGQGASNLEAFF

clone_size: .
d_call: .
v_call: TRBV7-9
j_call: TRBJ1-1
cdr3_nt: TGTGCCAGCAGCTTAGTCGTGACGGGGAACACTGAAGCTTTCTTT
cdr3_aa: CASSLVVTGNTEAFF

clone_size: few
d_call: TRBD2
v_call: TRBV15
j_call: TRBJ2-1
cdr3_nt: TGTGCCACCAGCAGAGGGCGGTCTAGCGGGAGCGAAAGTTCAATTCTGGAGCAGTTCTTC
cdr3_aa: CATSRGRSSGSESSILEQFF

clone_size: .
d_call: TRBD2
v_call: TRBV5-4
j_call: TRBJ2-3
cdr3_nt: TGTGCCAGCAGCTCGGGACTAGCGGGGAGCACAGATACGCAGTATTTT
cdr3_aa: CASSSGLAGSTDTQYF

clone_size: few
d_call: .
v_call: TRBV7-6
j_call: TRBJ2-3
cdr3_nt: TGTGCCAGCAGCTTAGTAGGGGAAGCAGATACGCAGTATTTT
cdr3_aa: CASSLVGEADTQYF

clone_size: .
d_call: .
v_call: TRBV27
j_call: TRBJ2-3
cdr3_nt: TGTGCCAGCAGTTTTAGCGGCCCCACAGATACGCAGTATTTT
cdr3_aa: CASSFSGPTDTQYF

clone_size: few
d_call: TRBD2
v_call: TRBV9
j_call: TRBJ2-3
cdr3_nt: TGTGCCAGCAGCTCCTTAGCGGGAGTCGATACGCAGTATTTT
cdr3_aa: CASSSLAGVDTQYF

clone_size: .
d_call: TRBD1
v_call: TRBV2
j_call: TRBJ1-2
cdr3_nt: TGTGCCAGCAGTTCTCAGGGGGCGGGTGGCTACACCTTC
cdr3_aa: CASSSQGAGGYTF

clone_size: .
d_call: .
v_call: TRBV10-1
j_call: TRBJ2-3
cdr3_nt: TGCGCCAGCAGTGATGGGAGTGGGCAGACCACAGATACGCAGTATTTT
cdr3_aa: CASSDGSGQTTDTQYF

clone_size: .
d_call: .
v_call: TRBV5-1
j_call: TRBJ2-1
cdr3_nt: TGCGCCAGCAGCTTGGAGTACAGGGACAATGAGCAGTTCTTC
cdr3_aa: CASSLEYRDNEQFF

clone_size: .
d_call: .
v_call: TRBV19
j_call: TRBJ2-5
cdr3_nt: TGTGCCAGTAGTATAACCCATCACGGGGAAGAGACCCAGTACTTC
cdr3_aa: CASSITHHGEETQYF

clone_size: few
d_call: .
v_call: TRBV15
j_call: TRBJ2-1
cdr3_nt: TGTGCCACCAGCAGAACTTCAGGGGTACACGAGCAGTTCTTC
cdr3_aa: CATSRTSGVHEQFF

clone_size: .
d_call: TRBD2
v_call: TRBV7-2
j_call: TRBJ2-7
cdr3_nt: TGTGCCAGCAGCTTAGCCACCCAGGGAGGGAGACCGTACTTC
cdr3_aa: CASSLATQGGRPYF

clone_size: .
d_call: TRBD2
v_call: TRBV5-6
j_call: TRBJ2-7
cdr3_nt: TGTGCCAGCAGCTTCGGACTAGCGGGATCCTACGAGCAGTACTTC
cdr3_aa: CASSFGLAGSYEQYF

clone_size: .
d_call: .
v_call: TRBV4-2
j_call: TRBJ1-4
cdr3_nt: TGTGCCAGCAGCCCCCTTCAGGCAGGGAAAACCATTTTT
cdr3_aa: CASSPLQAGKTIF

clone_size: .
d_call: TRBD2
v_call: TRBV6-6
j_call: TRBJ2-5
cdr3_nt: TGTGCCAGCAGACGACTAGCGGGAGAAGAGACCCAGTACTTC
cdr3_aa: CASRRLAGEETQYF

clone_size: .
d_call: TRBD1
v_call: TRBV5-1
j_call: TRBJ1-2
cdr3_nt: TGCGCCAGCAGCAGGGACAGCGTTAACTATGGCTACACCTTC
cdr3_aa: CASSRDSVNYGYTF

clone_size: .
d_call: TRBD1
v_call: TRBV19
j_call: TRBJ1-5
cdr3_nt: TGTGCCACCAAATCCGGGACAGGTTCTGGAAATCAGCCCCAGCATTTT
cdr3_aa: CATKSGTGSGNQPQHF

clone_size: .
d_call: TRBD1
v_call: TRBV5-1
j_call: TRBJ1-2
cdr3_nt: TGCGCCAGCAGCCACCGGGACAGGGGCTATGGCTACACCTTC
cdr3_aa: CASSHRDRGYGYTF

clone_size: .
d_call: .
v_call: TRBV7-2
j_call: TRBJ2-1
cdr3_nt: TGTGCCAGCAGCTTAGCGTCCGTCGCGGTCAATGAGCAGTTCTTC
cdr3_aa: CASSLASVAVNEQFF

clone_size: few
d_call: .
v_call: TRBV6-6
j_call: TRBJ2-5
cdr3_nt: TGTGCCAGCAGTTATCGGGTGCATCGGGAGACCCAGTACTTC
cdr3_aa: CASSYRVHRETQYF

clone_size: .
d_call: TRBD2
v_call: TRBV28
j_call: TRBJ2-1
cdr3_nt: TGTGCCAGCAGCTCTAGCGGGGGCTCCTACAATGAGCAGTTCTTC
cdr3_aa: CASSSSGGSYNEQFF

clone_size: few
d_call: .
v_call: TRBV30
j_call: TRBJ1-6
cdr3_nt: TGTGCCTGGAGTGAAGGCGGTTCGCGGGACTCACCCCTCCACTTT
cdr3_aa: CAWSEGGSRDSPLHF

clone_size: few
d_call: .
v_call: TRBV19
j_call: TRBJ1-4
cdr3_nt: TGTGCCAGTAGTATACTGGGCACTCGCAATGAAAAACTGTTTTTT
cdr3_aa: CASSILGTRNEKLFF

clone_size: .
d_call: .
v_call: TRBV19
j_call: TRBJ1-5
cdr3_nt: TGTGCCAGTAGTCCAGACAGGTTTAGCAATCAGCCCCAGCATTTT
cdr3_aa: CASSPDRFSNQPQHF

clone_size: .
d_call: .
v_call: TRBV28
j_call: TRBJ1-1
cdr3_nt: TGTGCCAGCAGTTCCCTCCAGGGACAAAACACTGAAGCTTTCTTT
cdr3_aa: CASSSLQGQNTEAFF

clone_size: .
d_call: .
v_call: TRBV6-5
j_call: TRBJ1-1
cdr3_nt: TGTGCCAGCAGTAGGGGGGGAGGGATGAACACTGAAGCTTTCTTT
cdr3_aa: CASSRGGGMNTEAFF

clone_size: .
d_call: TRBD1
v_call: TRBV9
j_call: TRBJ1-4
cdr3_nt: TGTGCCAGCAGCCCCCGGGACAGGGGGAGTGAAAAACTGTTTTTT
cdr3_aa: CASSPRDRGSEKLFF

clone_size: .
d_call: TRBD1
v_call: TRBV9
j_call: TRBJ1-5
cdr3_nt: TGTGCCAGCAGCGGGGGACAGGGCTTACAGCCCCAGCATTTT
cdr3_aa: CASSGGQGLQPQHF

clone_size: .
d_call: .
v_call: TRBV7-9
j_call: TRBJ2-1
cdr3_nt: TGTGCCAGCAGCCAAAAAGAGACGACAGGCCACCCTTACAATGAGCAGTTCTTC
cdr3_aa: CASSQKETTGHPYNEQFF

clone_size: .
d_call: TRBD1
v_call: TRBV10-3
j_call: TRBJ1-2
cdr3_nt: TGTGCCATCAGTGAGGGGACAGGTCGGGACGGCTACACCTTC
cdr3_aa: CAISEGTGRDGYTF

clone_size: .
d_call: TRBD2
v_call: TRBV19
j_call: TRBJ2-3
cdr3_nt: TGTGCCAGTAGTATAGTCGGCCAAACGCTAGCGGGAGGGCCAGATACGCAGTATTTT
cdr3_aa: CASSIVGQTLAGGPDTQYF

clone_size: .
d_call: TRBD2
v_call: TRBV4-1
j_call: TRBJ2-3
cdr3_nt: TGCGCCAGCAGCCTCTCCCTAGCGGGGGGGCCTGGAGATACGCAGTATTTT
cdr3_aa: CASSLSLAGGPGDTQYF

clone_size: once
d_call: .
v_call: TRBV7-9
j_call: TRBJ1-1
cdr3_nt: TGTGCCAGCAGCTTTCTTCAGGGTAGTACTGAAGCTTTCTTT
cdr3_aa: CASSFLQGSTEAFF

clone_size: .
d_call: TRBD1
v_call: TRBV19
j_call: TRBJ1-4
cdr3_nt: TGTGCCAGTAAGGGGACAGGAATGGTAAATGAAAAACTGTTTTTT
cdr3_aa: CASKGTGMVNEKLFF

clone_size: .
d_call: .
v_call: TRBV4-3
j_call: TRBJ1-1
cdr3_nt: TGCGCCAGCAGCCCGTCGGACAGTTGGGACACTGAAGCTTTCTTT
cdr3_aa: CASSPSDSWDTEAFF

clone_size: .
d_call: .
v_call: TRBV4-3
j_call: TRBJ1-2
cdr3_nt: TGCGCCAGCAGCCACACTGGACAGACCCTTAACTATGGCTACACCTTC
cdr3_aa: CASSHTGQTLNYGYTF

clone_size: .
d_call: TRBD1
v_call: TRBV2
j_call: TRBJ1-1
cdr3_nt: TGTGCCAGCGGGGGACAGGGTGTCGCTGAAGCTTTCTTT
cdr3_aa: CASGGQGVAEAFF

clone_size: .
d_call: .
v_call: TRBV28
j_call: TRBJ1-1
cdr3_nt: TGTGCCAGCAGTTTACCTTACACTGAAGCTTTCTTT
cdr3_aa: CASSLPYTEAFF

clone_size: .
d_call: TRBD2
v_call: TRBV29-1
j_call: TRBJ2-7
cdr3_nt: TGCAGCGTTACCGCTAGCGGGAGTCTCTACGAGCAGTACTTC
cdr3_aa: CSVTASGSLYEQYF

clone_size: .
d_call: .
v_call: TRBV7-2
j_call: TRBJ1-2
cdr3_nt: TGTGCCAGCAGGGAACCAGGGGTGGGTGGCTACACCTTC
cdr3_aa: CASREPGVGGYTF

clone_size: few
d_call: TRBD1
v_call: TRBV6-5
j_call: TRBJ2-2
cdr3_nt: TGTGCCAGCAGTTCAACAGGGGTGCGAACCGGGGAGCTGTTTTTT
cdr3_aa: CASSSTGVRTGELFF

clone_size: .
d_call: .
v_call: TRBV28
j_call: TRBJ1-3
cdr3_nt: TGTGCCAGCAGTTTACTGCGGTCTGGAAACACCATATATTTT
cdr3_aa: CASSLLRSGNTIYF

clone_size: .
d_call: .
v_call: TRBV15
j_call: TRBJ2-3
cdr3_nt: TGTGCCACCAGCGCTAGCACGACTAGCACAGATACGCAGTATTTT
cdr3_aa: CATSASTTSTDTQYF

clone_size: .
d_call: TRBD1
v_call: TRBV27
j_call: TRBJ2-4
cdr3_nt: TGTGCCAGCAGTTTACGCCGGACAGGGGGCGACCACATTCAGTACTTC
cdr3_aa: CASSLRRTGGDHIQYF

clone_size: few
d_call: TRBD2
v_call: TRBV7-2
j_call: TRBJ2-1
cdr3_nt: TGTGCCAGCAGCTCGACTAGCGGGGGGGCTCGGAATGAGCAGTTCTTC
cdr3_aa: CASSSTSGGARNEQFF

clone_size: few
d_call: .
v_call: TRBV10-3
j_call: TRBJ1-1
cdr3_nt: TGTGCCACCTACCATGAAGGACAGTCAACTTCGGCTTTCTTT
cdr3_aa: CATYHEGQSTSAFF

clone_size: .
d_call: .
v_call: TRBV9
j_call: TRBJ2-7
cdr3_nt: TGTGCCAGCAGCCCATCGACAGCCCCCTACGAGCAGTACTTC
cdr3_aa: CASSPSTAPYEQYF

clone_size: .
d_call: .
v_call: TRBV30
j_call: TRBJ1-1
cdr3_nt: TGTGCCTGCTCCCTGGGAGACACTGAAGCTTTCTTT
cdr3_aa: CACSLGDTEAFF